The 14 T cell receptor beta chains presented below share a single source sample, sequenced in a study of cytomegalovirus exposure and HLA in healthy donors. PCR used 60 Vbeta primers and 13 Jbeta primers. Assay used: immunoSEQ multiplex PCR; TCRdb lists only in-frame clones, some missing. The profile shows about 88,000 clones, 85% to 90% of them singletons. The specimen was PBMCs. The source of these receptors is a man younger than 35 in good health and CMV-seronegative.

This chain links TRBV28 with TRBJ2-2; 7 bases are a match to TRBD1. The germline CDR1 and CDR2 sequences are MDHEN and SYDVKM. CDR3 size: 16 residues. V gave up 3 bases and J gave up 7 bases; unmatched junction bases: 11. The CDR3 sequence is CASSLKGAYRGGELFF. CDR3 bases: TGTGCCAGCAGTTTGAAGGGGGCATACAGGGGCGGGGAGCTGTTTTTT.

The chain is built from TRBV19 and TRBJ2-2, with D perhaps matching TRBD2 (6 bases). The germline V and J ends were trimmed by 6 bases and 7 bases, with 9 bases remaining between them. CDR1 is LNHDA and CDR2 is SQIVND in the germline V gene (reference sequence). This CDR3 region has 12 residues. The CDR3 DNA reads TGTGCCAGTAGGGGGGGTGGCGGGGAGCTGTTTTTT. Translating gives CASRGGGGELFF.

The chain links TRBV27 to TRBJ2-1, with a weak D call TRBD2 (6 bases). Per the germline V gene, CDR1 is MNHEY and CDR2 is SMNVEV (reference sequence). The V gene lost 1 base and the J gene lost 0 bases, with 25 bases spanning the gap. This CDR3 region has 21 residues. DNA for the CDR3: TGTGCCAGCAGTTTATGGTTTGGGCGGGGCCAGCGGAACAGCTCCTACAATGAGCAGTTCTTC. This sequence encodes CASSLWFGRGQRNSSYNEQFF.

The rearrangement uses TRBV18 and TRBJ1-5, with TRBD1 identical over 8 bases. Looked up from germline, CDR1 is KGHSH and CDR2 is LQKENI. The CDR3 is made up of 19 amino acids. Germline trimming cut 2 bases from V and 0 bases from J; bases unmatched to any gene: 12. CDR3 in amino acids: CASSPVAQGAVISNQPQHF. The CDR3 bases are TGTGCCAGCTCACCAGTTGCGCAGGGGGCTGTAATTAGCAATCAGCCCCAGCATTTT. The full variable domain, its missing parts supplied by reference TRBV18 and TRBJ1-5, is NAGVMQNPRHLVRRRGQEARLRCSPMKGHSHVYWYRQLPEEGLKFMVYLQKENIIDESGMPKERFSAEFPKEGPSILRIQQVVRGDSAAYFCASSPVAQGAVISNQPQHFGDGTRLSIL.

A single count supports this clone. The V call is TRBV28, the J call TRBJ2-7, with TRBD2 identical over 9 bases. Germline trimming cut 1 base from V and 5 bases from J; bases unmatched to any gene: 6. The germline V gene encodes CDR1 MDHEN and CDR2 SYDVKM. This CDR3 region has 15 residues. The CDR3 nucleotides are TGTGCCAGCAGTTTATTTTCGGGACTAGCCAACGAGCAGTACTTC. It encodes CASSLFSGLANEQYF.

This clone was detected only once. This chain joins TRBV28 and TRBJ2-7; 11 bases are a match to TRBD2. V dropped 10 bases and J dropped 6; count of bases not matched to a gene: 11. Germline values: CDR1 MDHEN, CDR2 SYDVKM. The CDR3 contains 14 residues. CDR3 in amino acids: CAIRELAGDCEQYF. The CDR3 coding sequence is TGTGCCATTCGGGAACTAGCGGGAGACTGCGAGCAGTACTTC.

The sample holds a few counts of this clone. This chain joins TRBV4-1 and TRBJ1-2; 9 bases line up with TRBD1. V lost 1 base, J lost 5 bases, and 8 bases stayed unmatched. CDR3 length: 16 amino acids. Germline CDR1 reads MGHRA; CDR2 reads YSYEKL. The chain's CDR3 is CASSQVTQGAFYGYTF. Written as DNA, the CDR3 is TGCGCCAGCAGCCAAGTAACACAGGGGGCGTTTTATGGCTACACCTTC.

This clone was observed a few times. This rearrangement joins TRBV19 to TRBJ1-5; 8 nucleotides align to TRBD1. The ends lost 5 bases at V and 6 bases at J; junction bases unmatched: 9. Germline CDR1 is LNHDA and CDR2 is SQIVND (reference sequence). The CDR3 covers 15 residues. CDR3 in amino acids: CASSQGTGFSQPQHF. Here the CDR3 DNA reads TGTGCCAGTAGTCAGGGGACAGGATTTAGTCAGCCCCAGCATTTT.

The chain carries TRBV7-3 and TRBJ2-1; 14 bases line up with TRBD2. With V trimmed by 2 bases and J by 5 bases, 11 bases remained unmatched. The CDR3 length is 19 residues. The germline V gene encodes CDR1 SGHTA and CDR2 FQGTGA. DNA of the CDR3: TGTGCCAGCAGCTTATTCGCCGGGACTAGCGGGAGTATGGACAATGAGCAGTTCTTC. Translating it yields CASSLFAGTSGSMDNEQFF.

The chain uses TRBV6-5 and TRBJ2-7; D is perhaps TRBD1 (5 bases). The ends were cut back, 5 bases at V and 0 bases at J, with 8 bases in the middle. This CDR3 has 13 amino acids. The V gene's germline CDR1 is MNHEY and CDR2 SVGAGI. CDR3 DNA: TGTGCCAGCAGTGACAGCCTCTCCTACGAGCAGTACTTC. Its translation: CASSDSLSYEQYF.

J is TRBJ2-3 and V is TRBV5-1; perhaps TRBD2 as D (5 bases). Germline loops: CDR1 SGHRS, CDR2 YFSETQ. The V gene lost 4 bases and the J gene lost 1 base, with 13 bases spanning the gap. The length of the CDR3 is 15 residues. The chain's CDR3 is CASSAVAGGTDTQYF. The CDR3, as DNA: TGCGCCAGCAGCGCGGTCGCGGGCGGCACAGATACGCAGTATTTT.

The CDR3 protein is CASSTFRRELRELFF. The CDR3 DNA sequence: TGCGCCAGCAGCACCTTCAGAAGGGAGCTTAGGGAGCTGTTTTTT. The gene calls are TRBV5-1 and TRBJ2-2; D perhaps matches TRBD2 (5 bases). This CDR3 is built from 15 residues. The V gene's germline CDR1 is SGHRS and CDR2 YFSETQ. The germline V and J ends were trimmed by 4 bases and 9 bases, with 19 bases remaining between them. The full variable domain, completed using reference TRBV5-1 and TRBJ2-2, is KAGVTQTPRYLIKTRGQQVTLSCSPISGHRSVSWYQQTPGQGLQFLFEYFSETQRNKGNFPGRFSGRQFSNSRSEMNVSTLELGDSALYLCASSTFRRELRELFFGEGSRLTVL.

This sequence joins TRBV7-3 and TRBJ2-3, with TRBD1 matching 7 bases. In germline, CDR1 is SGHTA, CDR2 FQGTGA. The ends lost 5 bases at V and 2 bases at J; junction bases unmatched: 4. The CDR3 has 14 amino acids. The CDR3, as DNA: TGTGCCAGCAGCGTCGACAGGGCCACAGATACGCAGTATTTT. This codes for CASSVDRATDTQYF.

The chain couples TRBV14 to TRBJ1-6; 9 bases line up with TRBD1. This CDR3 comprises 14 residues. Trimming at V came to 3 bases and at J to 7 bases, leaving 1 base not matched to a gene. Germline values: CDR1 SGHDN, CDR2 FVKESK. Here the CDR3 DNA reads TGTGCCAGCAGCCACGGGACAGGGAATTCACCCCTCCACTTT. It is translated as CASSHGTGNSPLHF.